What follows are 14 T cell receptor beta chains derived from one specimen sequenced in a study of shared clonotypes between healthy human individuals. Clones were read by immunoSEQ multiplex PCR, and TCRdb kept only the in-frame ones, dropping some. The repertoire has about a million clones, about 76% of them found once; the top ten carry about 1.5%. The sequenced material came from memory CD4+ T cells sorted from blood. Subset in this sample: CD45RA-negative fraction. The receptors were gathered from a man aged 18 to 30 in good health.

The CDR3 DNA reads as TGTGCCATCAGGGGGACAGGACGTAACACTGAAGCTTTCTTT. It encodes CAIRGTGRNTEAFF. The V and J genes are TRBV10-3 and TRBJ1-1; 8 nucleotides agree with TRBD1. The CDR3 totals 14 residues. Per germline, CDR1 ENHRY and CDR2 SYGVKD. V lost 6 bases, J lost 2 bases, and 5 bases stayed unmatched.

V usage is TRBV30 and J usage is TRBJ2-5; D gene unclear. Germline values: CDR1 GTSNPN, CDR2 SVGIG (reference sequence). This CDR3 has 12 amino acids. The V end lost 5 bases, the J end lost 5 bases, and 12 bases lay between the germline ends. As DNA, the CDR3 is TGTGCCTGGGCTCAAGGTGGGGAGACCCAGTACTTC. Its protein is CAWAQGGETQYF.

This clone came up once. This chain links TRBV4-2 with TRBJ1-1, with a possible D match to TRBD1 (6 bases). V was trimmed by 0 bases and J by 0 bases, leaving 11 bases between them. From germline, CDR1 is LGHNA and CDR2 YNFKEQ. This CDR3 comprises 16 residues. CDR3 residues: CASSQEGGGMNTEAFF. The CDR3 DNA follows: TGTGCCAGCAGCCAAGAAGGGGGGGGCATGAACACTGAAGCTTTCTTT.

The V gene is TRBV5-8, the J gene TRBJ2-5; D possibly corresponds to TRBD1 (6 bases). The V gene lost 0 bases and the J gene lost 5 bases, with 26 bases spanning the gap. The CDR3 sequence is 19 residues long. Germline-derived CDR1 and CDR2 are SGHTS and YDEGEE. The CDR3 nucleotides are TGTGCCAGCAGCTTGGGAGCGGATGCAGGGGCTAGGACAATTGAGACCCAGTACTTC. This sequence encodes CASSLGADAGARTIETQYF.

V is TRBV7-8 and J is TRBJ1-5, with 9 bases matching TRBD1. CDR1 is SGHVS, CDR2 FQNEAQ, per germline. The CDR3 is 14 residues long. Trimming at V came to 7 bases and at J to 6 bases, leaving 7 bases not matched to a gene. The CDR3 DNA reads as TGTGCCAGCACCCGGGACAGGGATCGTCAGCCCCAGCATTTT. It translates to CASTRDRDRQPQHF. The full variable domain, its missing parts supplied by reference TRBV7-8 and TRBJ1-5, is GAGVSQSPRYKVAKRGQDVALRCDPISGHVSLFWYQQALGQGPEFLTYFQNEAQLDKSGLPSDRFFAERPEGSVSTLKIQRTQQEDSAVYLCASTRDRDRQPQHFGDGTRLSIL.

This clone has just a few counts. The V call is TRBV7-9, the J call TRBJ2-5; the D is unclear. The V end was cut by 0 bases, the J end by 1 base, with 9 bases between. The germline CDR1 and CDR2 sequences are SEHNR and FQNEAQ (reference sequence). This CDR3 comprises 15 residues. CDR3 region: CASSLAIGVQETQYF. CDR3 coding DNA: TGTGCCAGCAGCTTAGCGATCGGAGTCCAAGAGACCCAGTACTTC.

This clone was detected only once. J is TRBJ1-4 and V is TRBV7-2; 10 bases match TRBD1. V dropped 1 base and J dropped 6; count of bases not matched to a gene: 2. Per the germline V gene, CDR1 is SGHTA and CDR2 is FQGNSA. The CDR3 sequence is 15 residues long. The CDR3 region is CASSLVGTGDEKLFF. CDR3 DNA sequence: TGTGCCAGCAGCTTAGTTGGGACAGGGGATGAAAAACTGTTTTTT. Full variable domain (remainder filled in from reference TRBV7-2 and TRBJ1-4): GAGVSQSPSNKVTEKGKDVELRCDPISGHTALYWYRQSLGQGLEFLIYFQGNSAPDKSGLPSDRFSAERTGGSVSTLTIQRTQQEDSAVYLCASSLVGTGDEKLFFGSGTQLSVL.

The chain links TRBV5-6 to TRBJ2-7, with TRBD1 identical over 9 bases. Germline CDR1 reads SGHDT; CDR2 reads YYEEEE. The CDR3 runs to 15 residues. The V and J ends lost 4 bases and 6 bases, in that order; junction bases with no gene match: 11. The CDR3 reads CASSAIPGQGSEQYF. The DNA of the CDR3 is TGTGCCAGCAGCGCCATACCGGGACAGGGAAGCGAGCAGTACTTC.

The chain joins TRBV4-3 to TRBJ2-7; the match to TRBD2 covers 12 bases. Germline CDR1 reads LGHNA; CDR2 reads YSLEER. Trimming took 0 bases from V and 3 from J; bases not matched to a gene: 18. The CDR3 sequence is 21 residues long. The CDR3 spells CASSQDFGPGSSSGRDYEQYF. The DNA of the CDR3 is TGCGCCAGCAGCCAAGATTTCGGACCGGGTTCGTCTAGCGGGAGGGACTACGAGCAGTACTTC.

The rearrangement links TRBV19 to TRBJ1-3, with 9 nucleotides matching TRBD1. Germline CDR1 and CDR2: LNHDA and SQIVND (reference sequence). After removal of 9 bases from V and 3 bases from J, the junction contained 9 bases not matched to a gene. CDR3 length: 15 amino acids. CDR3 amino acids: CASTNPGQGGNTIYF. CDR3 DNA sequence: TGTGCCAGCACGAATCCGGGACAGGGTGGAAACACCATATATTTT.

The chain carries TRBV6-6 and TRBJ1-6; 10 bases align to TRBD1. This CDR3 region has 15 residues. Germline V CDR1 and CDR2: MNHNY, SVGAGI (reference sequence). J was trimmed by 10 bases and V by 5 bases; bases with no gene match: 8. The CDR3, as DNA: TGTGCCAGCAGTAGCGGACAGGGGGATAGGTCACCCCTCCACTTT. Amino acid sequence: CASSSGQGDRSPLHF.

The genes are TRBV7-2 and TRBJ2-5; D could derive from TRBD1 or TRBD2 (5 bases each). Per germline, CDR1 SGHTA and CDR2 FQGNSA. Deletions cut 2 bases from V and 2 bases from J, with 15 bases between. This CDR3 is built from 16 residues. This CDR3 is CASSLSLGTGQETQYF. The DNA for the CDR3 is TGTGCCAGCAGCTTATCCCTAGGGACGGGGCAAGAGACCCAGTACTTC.

The chain couples TRBV7-2 to TRBJ2-3, with D unclear. Between the trimmed V and J ends, which lost 3 bases and 5 bases, there was a span of 12 bases. Germline assignment: CDR1 SGHTA and CDR2 FQGNSA. The CDR3 loop spans 14 amino acids. CDR3 region: CASSFLSSGDTQYF. The CDR3 DNA reads as TGTGCCAGCAGCTTCCTTTCTTCGGGAGATACGCAGTATTTT. Supplemented by reference TRBV7-2 and TRBJ2-3, the full variable domain reads GAGVSQSPSNKVTEKGKDVELRCDPISGHTALYWYRQSLGQGLEFLIYFQGNSAPDKSGLPSDRFSAERTGGSVSTLTIQRTQQEDSAVYLCASSFLSSGDTQYFGPGTRLTVL.

The chain couples TRBV5-1 to TRBJ2-5, with TRBD2 as a possible D gene (6 bases). CDR3 length: 14 amino acids. Trimming cost V 4 bases and J 8 bases, with 18 bases left between them. Germline V CDR1 and CDR2: SGHRS, YFSETQ. The DNA of the CDR3 is TGCGCCAGCAGCCCAGAAGGATTGGGGGGAACCCAGTACTTC. Translation gives CASSPEGLGGTQYF.